This T cell receptor (beta chain) was sequenced during a study of a mutant IDH1 vaccine in newly diagnosed glioma. Study details: Therapy received beforehand was radiotherapy, temozolomide, or both, with most patients given both.

The germline V gene encodes CDR1 LNHDA and CDR2 SQIVND (reference sequence). The CDR3 is 14 amino acids. The germline V and J ends were trimmed by 8 bases and 8 bases, with 21 bases remaining between them. Sequencing used immunoSEQ multiplex PCR; TCRdb keeps in-frame clones, though not all of them. The sample comprises under 70,000 clones, around 84% of which are singletons, and 7.4% rests with the top ten. As regards this clone: The antigen remains unidentified.

Stated time point: week 5, during vaccination. The vaccine gave 300 ug of a 20-mer mutant IDH1 peptide subcutaneously per dose. The chain joins TRBV19 to TRBJ1-2; perhaps TRBD1 as D (5 bases). The sequencing here drew on PBMCs, taken from a glioma patient whose treatment included an IDH1 peptide vaccine. This receptor was identified in a woman aged 50 to 60 with glioma. The CDR3 protein is CASCRGLTTYGYTF. CDR3 nucleotides: TGTGCCAGTTGCCGGGGCTTGACTACGTACGGCTACACCTTC. Variable domain in full (rest from reference TRBV19 and TRBJ1-2): DGGITQSPKYLFRKEGQNVTLSCEQNLNHDAMYWYRQDPGQGLRLIYYSQIVNDFQKGDIAEGYSVSREKKESFPLTVTSAQKNPTAFYLCASCRGLTTYGYTFGSGTRLTVV.